The 30 T cell receptor beta chains below come from one sample, sequenced in a study of Graves' ophthalmopathy and Graves' hyperthyroidism. Researchers took RNA transcripts and amplified TCR beta CDR3 regions from them. Scientists carried out first-round RT-PCR using HTBI primers and then a second-round multiplex PCR. TCRdb called the multiplex PCR reads again in MiXCR, with one record for every CDR3 protein. Of some 1.1 million distinct CDR3 sequences detected, about 36% appear once; the ten largest clones hold approximately 10%. The material sequenced was peripheral blood or thyroid tissue (not recorded which). The receptors come from an adult man with Graves' hyperthyroidism.

The chain carries TRBV14 and TRBJ2-7, with D possibly matching TRBD2 (5 bases). This CDR3 spans 15 amino acids. Germline loops: CDR1 SGHDN, CDR2 FVKESK. V gave up 2 bases and J gave up 3 bases, with 14 bases separating them. The CDR3 loop is CASSQTRIRGYEQYF. The CDR3 DNA reads TGTGCCAGCAGCCAAACAAGGATTCGGGGCTACGAGCAGTACTTC.

In its sample, this clonotype was seen many times. This sequence joins TRBV5-8 and TRBJ2-5; D gene uncertain. The V end lost 9 bases, the J end lost 3 bases, and 27 bases lay between the germline ends. CDR1 is SGHTS and CDR2 is YDEGEE in the germline V gene. This CDR3 has 17 amino acids. CDR3 coding DNA: TGTGCCATCCGACCCGATTTACCTCCGCAGACGGAAGAGACCCAGTACTTC. Its translation: CAIRPDLPPQTEETQYF.

This clonotype was detected many times. This chain links TRBV24-1 with TRBJ2-2; D unclear. With 0 bases removed from V and 1 base from J, the gap between germline ends came to 5 bases. Germline CDR1 reads KGHDR; CDR2 reads SFDVKD. This CDR3 region has 15 residues. The CDR3 nucleotides are TGTGCCACCAGTGATTTGCCAGGGAACACCGGGGAGCTGTTTTTT. Amino acids: CATSDLPGNTGELFF.

This clonotype occurred a few times. The gene calls are TRBV6-2 or TRBV6-3 and TRBJ1-1, with TRBD1 as a possible D gene (6 bases). The germline V gene has CDR1 MNHEY and CDR2 SVGEGT. Trimming left V 7 bases short and J 1 base short, with 10 bases between. CDR3 size: 13 residues. The CDR3 spells CASMGTTNTEAFF. The CDR3 region has the DNA TGTGCCAGCATGGGGACAACGAACACTGAAGCTTTCTTT.

The chain recombines TRBV9 with TRBJ2-7; D possibly corresponds to TRBD2 (5 bases). This CDR3 region has 14 residues. The V gene's germline CDR1 is SGDLS and CDR2 YYNGEE. V gave up 1 base and J gave up 3 bases, with 11 bases separating them. The CDR3 DNA reads as TGTGCCAGCAGCGTACGCTGGGGAGACTACGAGCAGTACTTC. Translating it yields CASSVRWGDYEQYF.

This chain connects TRBV14 to TRBJ2-7, with TRBD1 identical over 9 bases. Germline CDR1 is SGHDN and CDR2 is FVKESK. The CDR3 covers 14 residues. CDR3 nucleotides: TGTGCTCCCCAGTCCGGGACAGGGAGGTACGAGCAGTACTTC. Translating gives CAPQSGTGRYEQYF.

This rearrangement joins TRBV4-3 to TRBJ2-7; D is ambiguous. Germline lookup yields CDR1 LGHNA and CDR2 YSLEER. The CDR3 loop spans 14 amino acids. V gave up 0 bases and J gave up 2 bases, with 8 bases separating them. This CDR3 is CASSQEMNPYEQYF. CDR3 in DNA: TGCGCCAGCAGCCAAGAGATGAACCCCTACGAGCAGTACTTC.

This chain connects TRBV20-1 to TRBJ1-5; a possible D gene is TRBD1 (5 bases). The CDR3 has 15 residues. Germline V lookup: CDR1 DFQATT, CDR2 SNEGSKA (reference sequence). Trimming removed 5 bases from V and 5 bases from J, with 19 bases in between. The CDR3 reads CSARGSRGLHQPQHF. DNA of the CDR3: TGCAGTGCTCGAGGGTCTAGGGGCCTCCATCAGCCCCAGCATTTT.

Regarding this clonotype: Lacking the conserved final phenylalanine or tryptophan, this CDR3 likely reflects a read error. The limits of the CDR3 on the DNA are not certain, so only TCRdb's listed CDR3 is given. CDR3 region: CASSPPLAGVRRDT. The V gene is TRBV5-1, the J gene TRBJ2-6; TRBD2 is the table's D call, not checked against the DNA. CDR1 and CDR2 from the germline V gene are SGHRS and YFSETQ. The CDR3 sequence runs 14 residues, both termini included.

About this clonotype itself: One base away lies a much larger clone, so this may be a sequencing read error. CDR3 nucleotides: TGCAGTGCCCTCTCTTCGGAAGAGACCCAGTACTTC. Its translation: CSALSSEETQYF. This rearrangement joins TRBV20-1 to TRBJ2-5; no clear D. CDR1 is DFQATT, CDR2 SNEGSKA, per germline (reference sequence). V was pared by 6 bases and J by 3 bases, with 11 bases between. CDR3 size: 12 residues.

This clonotype appeared many times. The chain couples TRBV10-1 to TRBJ2-2; D may be TRBD2 (6 bases). Germline values: CDR1 WNHNN, CDR2 SYGVQD (reference sequence). The V gene lost 6 bases and the J gene lost 10 bases, with 15 bases spanning the gap. The length of the CDR3 is 13 residues. Here the CDR3 DNA reads TGCGCCAGCAGCGGCGGAGGGAGTGAGGAGCTGTTTTTT. Its translation is CASSGGGSEELFF.

This clonotype was found many times. This sequence joins TRBV7-2 and TRBJ1-1; D uncertain. The CDR3 covers 15 residues. V gave up 1 base and J gave up 0 bases, with 9 bases separating them. Germline CDR1 and CDR2: SGHTA and FQGNSA. CDR3 in amino acids: CASSLEVGMNTEAFF. CDR3 nucleotides: TGTGCCAGCAGCTTAGAAGTGGGAATGAACACTGAAGCTTTCTTT.

The chain combines TRBV15 with TRBJ2-3; D not certain. Germline CDR1 is LNHNV and CDR2 is YYDKDF (reference sequence). The CDR3 is 12 amino acids. V was clipped by 1 base and J by 4 bases, with 3 bases between them. CDR3 coding DNA: TGTGCCACCAGCAGAGGGGCAGATACGCAGTATTTT. As protein: CATSRGADTQYF.

The table lists this clonotype with a few counts. The chain joins TRBV12-3 or TRBV12-4 to TRBJ1-5, with D perhaps TRBD1 (5 bases). Trimming removed 6 bases at V and 9 bases at J, with 18 bases between. This CDR3 is built from 14 residues. The CDR3 DNA follows: TGTGCCAGCAGCAATCGGGACGGGCTGCCGCCCCAGCATTTT. It encodes CASSNRDGLPPQHF.

This clonotype was found a few times. V is TRBV24-1 and J is TRBJ2-3, with unresolved D. The CDR3 has 14 residues. V was trimmed by 0 bases and J by 10 bases, leaving 13 bases between them. CDR1 KGHDR and CDR2 SFDVKD come from the germline V gene. CDR3: CATSDLDGLESQYF. CDR3 coding DNA: TGTGCCACCAGTGATTTGGACGGCCTAGAATCGCAGTATTTT.

The genes are TRBV4-3 and TRBJ2-7; possibly TRBD1 or TRBD2 for D (5 bases each). The CDR3 is made up of 16 amino acids. Trimming shortened V by 4 bases and J by 0 bases, and 16 bases separated the two germline ends. Germline lookup yields CDR1 LGHNA and CDR2 YSLEER. CDR3 DNA sequence: TGCGCCAGCAGCCCGGAAGTTGGGGGAACCTCCTACGAGCAGTACTTC. It translates to CASSPEVGGTSYEQYF.

The chain couples TRBV29-1 to TRBJ2-7; the match to TRBD1 covers 9 bases. CDR1 SQVTM and CDR2 ANQGSEA come from the germline V gene. Losses at the gene ends were 7 bases for V and 6 bases for J; bases not matched to a gene: 4. CDR3 length equals 11 residues. This chain's CDR3 is CSAGQGFEQYF. In DNA, the CDR3 is TGCAGCGCCGGACAGGGGTTCGAGCAGTACTTC.

The V gene is TRBV10-2, the J gene TRBJ1-1, with D uncertain. V was clipped by 2 bases and J by 3 bases, with 7 bases between them. CDR1 WSHSY and CDR2 SAAADI come from the germline V gene. The CDR3 has 13 amino acids. The DNA of the CDR3 is TGCGCCAGCAGTGAGGGATGGGACACTGAAGCTTTCTTT. Its translation is CASSEGWDTEAFF.

This clonotype came up many times. The chain combines TRBV7-9 with TRBJ2-5, with 9 bases identical to TRBD1. Germline loops: CDR1 SEHNR, CDR2 FQNEAQ (reference sequence). The CDR3 runs 13 residues. Unmatched junction bases numbered 5, after V lost 10 bases and J lost 2 bases. CDR3 sequence reads: CAISGTGQETQYF. The CDR3 DNA follows: TGTGCCATCTCGGGGACAGGGCAAGAGACCCAGTACTTC. The complete variable domain, with remaining parts taken from reference TRBV7-9 and TRBJ2-5, reads DTGVSQNPRHKITKRGQNVTFRCDPISEHNRLYWYRQTLGQGPEFLTYFQNEAQLEKSRLLSDRFSAERPKGSFSTLEIQRTEQGDSAMYLCAISGTGQETQYFGPGTRLLVL.

The rearrangement uses TRBV15 and TRBJ1-2; TRBD1 matches at 7 bases. V shed 3 bases, J shed 4 bases, and the junction held 8 bases outside the gene matches. From germline, CDR1 is LNHNV and CDR2 YYDKDF (reference sequence). This CDR3 is 15 amino acids long. The CDR3 protein is CATSSAGTAFYGYTF. The DNA of the CDR3 is TGTGCCACCAGCAGTGCCGGGACAGCCTTCTATGGCTACACCTTC.

In the case of this clonotype: Possible read error: a much larger clone is one base away. Lacking the conserved final phenylalanine or tryptophan, this CDR3 likely reflects a read error. Because the CDR3's place on the DNA is in doubt, the DNA is left out and the CDR3 is given as listed by TCRdb. The CDR3 here is CASSFSGLVFL. The chain couples TRBV12-3 or TRBV12-4 to TRBJ1-4. With termini counted, the CDR3 has 11 amino acids.

This clonotype was counted ten times or more. The chain combines TRBV20-1 with TRBJ1-5; D gene ambiguous. V shed 0 bases and J shed 10 bases, with 10 bases lying between them. CDR1 is DFQATT and CDR2 is SNEGSKA in the germline V gene (reference sequence). This CDR3 comprises 12 residues. CDR3 bases: TGCAGTGCTAGAGACTGGTCAGTTCCCCAGCATTTT. It specifies CSARDWSVPQHF.

This clonotype appeared many times. The gene calls are TRBV15 and TRBJ1-6; no clear D gene. The CDR3 extends over 14 amino acids. The germline V gene encodes CDR1 LNHNV and CDR2 YYDKDF (reference sequence). The germline V and J ends were trimmed by 1 base and 10 bases, with 11 bases remaining between them. CDR3 sequence reads: CATSRVLEYSPLHF. CDR3 in DNA: TGTGCCACCAGCAGAGTACTGGAGTACTCACCCCTCCACTTT.

This clonotype was seen only once. A much bigger clone sits one base away, suggesting this may be a read error. V is TRBV14 and J is TRBJ2-7, with D possibly TRBD2 on 5 matching bases. This CDR3 region has 12 residues. CDR1 and CDR2 from the germline V gene are SGHDN and FVKESK. The germline V and J ends were trimmed by 8 bases and 11 bases, with 19 bases remaining between them. CDR3 sequence: CASGRSGNVEYF. The DNA of the CDR3 is TGTGCCAGCGGCCGATCCGGGAACGTCGAGTACTTC.

The sample holds a few counts of this clonotype. This chain uses TRBV20-1 with TRBJ2-7; possible D gene TRBD1, 6 bases. Trimming took 2 bases from V and 3 from J, leaving 17 bases between them. Germline V gene sequence: CDR1 DFQATT, CDR2 SNEGSKA (reference sequence). CDR3 length: 15 amino acids. In DNA form, the CDR3 reads TGCAGTGCTAGAAAAAACAGGGTTCAAAACTACGAGCAGTACTTC. Translation gives CSARKNRVQNYEQYF.

This clonotype was seen ten or more times. The chain links TRBV13 to TRBJ2-5; 8 bases fit TRBD2. The CDR3 sequence is 15 residues long. Per the germline V gene, CDR1 is PRHDT and CDR2 is FYEKMQ (reference sequence). J gave up 1 base and V 5 bases, and 6 bases lay outside the gene matches. The CDR3 region has the DNA TGTGCCAGCAGCCCCCGGGGGGGGGTCCAAGAGACCCAGTACTTC. This codes for CASSPRGGVQETQYF.

This clonotype has a count of ten or more. The rearrangement links TRBV10-3 to TRBJ1-5; 8 positions agree with TRBD1. Per germline, CDR1 ENHRY and CDR2 SYGVKD. V dropped 4 bases and J dropped 4; count of bases not matched to a gene: 3. This CDR3 contains 14 residues. The CDR3 DNA reads as TGTGCCATCAGTGGGACAGGGAAAAATCAGCCCCAGCATTTT. This gives the protein CAISGTGKNQPQHF.

DNA for the CDR3: TGTGCCACCAGCAGAGCGGGACGGTCAAGATCACCCCTCCACTTT. Amino acids: CATSRAGRSRSPLHF. The rearrangement uses TRBV15 and TRBJ1-6, with D possibly matching TRBD1 (5 bases). Germline V gene data show CDR1 as LNHNV and CDR2 as YYDKDF (reference sequence). CDR3 length: 15 residues. Between the trimmed V and J ends, which lost 1 base and 10 bases, there was a span of 14 bases.

This clonotype was seen at least ten times. The chain recombines TRBV20-1 with TRBJ1-5; a weak D match, TRBD1 (6 bases). The germline gives CDR1 DFQATT, CDR2 SNEGSKA (reference sequence). Trimming removed 6 bases from V and 2 bases from J, with 17 bases in between. The CDR3 consists of 15 residues. CDR3 protein: CSAAGHSSGNQPQHF. The CDR3 DNA reads as TGCAGTGCAGCGGGACACTCGTCGGGCAATCAGCCCCAGCATTTT.

This clonotype was observed many times. This rearrangement joins TRBV20-1 to TRBJ2-7; no clear D gene. Per the germline V gene, CDR1 is DFQATT and CDR2 is SNEGSKA (reference sequence). The ends were cut back, 3 bases at V and 0 bases at J, with 9 bases in the middle. The CDR3 covers 13 residues. CDR3: CSASGAPSYEQYF. CDR3 coding DNA: TGCAGTGCTAGTGGCGCACCCTCCTACGAGCAGTACTTC.